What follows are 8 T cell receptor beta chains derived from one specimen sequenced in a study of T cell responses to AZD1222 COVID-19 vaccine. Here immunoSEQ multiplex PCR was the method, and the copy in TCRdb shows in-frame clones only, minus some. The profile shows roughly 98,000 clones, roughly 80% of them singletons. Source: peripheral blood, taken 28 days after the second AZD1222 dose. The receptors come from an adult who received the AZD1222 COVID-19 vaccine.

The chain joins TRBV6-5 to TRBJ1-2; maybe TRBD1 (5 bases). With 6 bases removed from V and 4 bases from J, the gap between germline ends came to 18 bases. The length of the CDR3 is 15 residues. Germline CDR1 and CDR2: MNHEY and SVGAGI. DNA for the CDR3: TGTGCCAGCAGCCTTAGACAGCGATCGACCTATGGCTACACCTTC. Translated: CASSLRQRSTYGYTF.

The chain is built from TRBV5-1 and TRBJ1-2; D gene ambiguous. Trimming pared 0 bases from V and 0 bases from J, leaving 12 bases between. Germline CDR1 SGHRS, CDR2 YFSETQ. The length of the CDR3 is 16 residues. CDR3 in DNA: TGCGCCAGCAGCTTGGGGACCGACACTTCTAACTATGGCTACACCTTC. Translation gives CASSLGTDTSNYGYTF.

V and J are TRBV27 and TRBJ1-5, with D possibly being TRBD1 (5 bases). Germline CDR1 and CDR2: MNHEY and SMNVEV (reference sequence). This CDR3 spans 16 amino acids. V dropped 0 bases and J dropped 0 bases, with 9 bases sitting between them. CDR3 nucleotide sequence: TGTGCCAGCAGTTTATCCTCGACAGTTAGCAATCAGCCCCAGCATTTT. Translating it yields CASSLSSTVSNQPQHF.

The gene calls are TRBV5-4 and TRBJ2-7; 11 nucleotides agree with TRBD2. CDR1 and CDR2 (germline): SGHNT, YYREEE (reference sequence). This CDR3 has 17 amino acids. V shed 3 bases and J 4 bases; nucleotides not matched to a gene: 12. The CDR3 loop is CASSSRLAGILTYEQYF. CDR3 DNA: TGTGCCAGCAGCTCTCGACTAGCGGGGATCTTGACTTACGAGCAGTACTTC.

CDR3 sequence (DNA): TGTGCCAGCAGCTCGGACAGGGTGGGCTACGAGCAGTACTTC. Amino acids: CASSSDRVGYEQYF. The chain is built from TRBV11-2 and TRBJ2-7, with 8 positions matching TRBD1. V gave up 4 bases and J gave up 3 bases; unmatched junction bases: 5. Germline CDR1 and CDR2: SGHAT and FQNNGV. This CDR3 has 14 amino acids.

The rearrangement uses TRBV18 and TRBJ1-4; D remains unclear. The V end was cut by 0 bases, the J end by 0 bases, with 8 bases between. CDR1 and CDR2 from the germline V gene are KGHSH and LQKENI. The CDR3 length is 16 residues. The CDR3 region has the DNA TGTGCCAGCTCACCACCTTACAGAGCAACTAATGAAAAACTGTTTTTT. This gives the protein CASSPPYRATNEKLFF.

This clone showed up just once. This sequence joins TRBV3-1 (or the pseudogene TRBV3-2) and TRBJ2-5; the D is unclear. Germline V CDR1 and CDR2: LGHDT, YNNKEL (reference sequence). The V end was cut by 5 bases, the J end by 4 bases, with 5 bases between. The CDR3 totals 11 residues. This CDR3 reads CASSSLETQYF. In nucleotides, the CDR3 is TGTGCCAGCAGCTCCCTAGAGACCCAGTACTTC.

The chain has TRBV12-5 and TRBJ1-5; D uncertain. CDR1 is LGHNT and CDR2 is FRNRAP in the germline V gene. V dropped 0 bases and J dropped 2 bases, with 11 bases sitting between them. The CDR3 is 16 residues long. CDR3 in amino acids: CASGLVAGLGNQPQHF. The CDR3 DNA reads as TGTGCTAGTGGTTTGGTGGCGGGTTTGGGCAATCAGCCCCAGCATTTT.